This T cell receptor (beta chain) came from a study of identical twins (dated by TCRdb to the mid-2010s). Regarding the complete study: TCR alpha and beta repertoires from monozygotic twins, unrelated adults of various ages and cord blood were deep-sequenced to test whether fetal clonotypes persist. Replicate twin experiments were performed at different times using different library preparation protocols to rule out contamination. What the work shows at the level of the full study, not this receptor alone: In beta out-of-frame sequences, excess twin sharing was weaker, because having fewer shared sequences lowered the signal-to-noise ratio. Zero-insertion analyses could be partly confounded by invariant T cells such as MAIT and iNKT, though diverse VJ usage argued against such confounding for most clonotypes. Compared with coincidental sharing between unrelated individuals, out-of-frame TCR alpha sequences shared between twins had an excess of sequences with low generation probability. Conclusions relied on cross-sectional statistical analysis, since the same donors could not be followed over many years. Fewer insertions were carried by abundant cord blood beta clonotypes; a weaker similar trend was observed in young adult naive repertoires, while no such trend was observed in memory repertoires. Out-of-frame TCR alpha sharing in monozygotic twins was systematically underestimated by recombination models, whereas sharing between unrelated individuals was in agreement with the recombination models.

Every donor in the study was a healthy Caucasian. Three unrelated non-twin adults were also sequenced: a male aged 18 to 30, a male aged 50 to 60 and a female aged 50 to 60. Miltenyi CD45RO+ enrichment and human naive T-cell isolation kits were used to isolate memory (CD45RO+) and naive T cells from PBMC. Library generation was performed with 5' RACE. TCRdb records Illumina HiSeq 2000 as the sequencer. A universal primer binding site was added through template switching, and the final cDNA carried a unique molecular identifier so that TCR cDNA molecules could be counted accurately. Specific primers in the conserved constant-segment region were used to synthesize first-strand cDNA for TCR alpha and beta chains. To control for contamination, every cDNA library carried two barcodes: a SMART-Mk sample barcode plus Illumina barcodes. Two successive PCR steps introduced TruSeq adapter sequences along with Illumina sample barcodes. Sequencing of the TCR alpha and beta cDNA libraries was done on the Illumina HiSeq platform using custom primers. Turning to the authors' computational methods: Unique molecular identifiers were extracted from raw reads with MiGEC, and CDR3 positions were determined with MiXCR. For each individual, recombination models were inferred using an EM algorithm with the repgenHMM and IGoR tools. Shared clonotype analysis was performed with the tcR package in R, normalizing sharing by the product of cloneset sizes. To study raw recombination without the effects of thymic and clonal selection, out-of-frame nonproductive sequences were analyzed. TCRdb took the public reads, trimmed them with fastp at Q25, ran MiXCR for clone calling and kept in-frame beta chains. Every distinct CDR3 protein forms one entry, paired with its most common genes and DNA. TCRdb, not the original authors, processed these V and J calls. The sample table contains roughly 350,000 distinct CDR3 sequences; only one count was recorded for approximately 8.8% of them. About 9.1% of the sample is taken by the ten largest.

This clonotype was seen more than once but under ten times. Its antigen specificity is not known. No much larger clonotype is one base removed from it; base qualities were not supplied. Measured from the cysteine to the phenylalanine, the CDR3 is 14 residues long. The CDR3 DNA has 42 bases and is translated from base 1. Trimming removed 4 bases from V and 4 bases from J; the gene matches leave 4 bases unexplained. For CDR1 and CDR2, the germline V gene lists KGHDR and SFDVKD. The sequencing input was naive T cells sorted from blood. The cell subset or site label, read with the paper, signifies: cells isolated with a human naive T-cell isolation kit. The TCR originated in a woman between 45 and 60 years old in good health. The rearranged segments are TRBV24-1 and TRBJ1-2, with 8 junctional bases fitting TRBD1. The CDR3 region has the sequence CATSESTGGYGYTF. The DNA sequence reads TGTGCCACCAGTGAATCTACAGGGGGCTATGGCTACACCTTC.